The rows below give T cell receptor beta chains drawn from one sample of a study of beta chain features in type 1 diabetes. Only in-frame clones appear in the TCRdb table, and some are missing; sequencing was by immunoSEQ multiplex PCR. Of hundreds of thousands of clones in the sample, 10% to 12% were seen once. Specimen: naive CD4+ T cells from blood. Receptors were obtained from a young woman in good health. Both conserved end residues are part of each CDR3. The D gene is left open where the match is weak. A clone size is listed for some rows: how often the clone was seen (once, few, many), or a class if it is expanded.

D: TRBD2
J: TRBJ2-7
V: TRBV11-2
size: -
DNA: TGTGCCAGCAGCTCTAGCGGGAGTGTCTACGAGCAGTACTTC
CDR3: CASSSSGSVYEQYF

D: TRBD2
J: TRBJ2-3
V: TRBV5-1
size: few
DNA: TGCGCCAGCAGCTTGAACCTAGCGGGGCACACAGATACGCAGTATTTT
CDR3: CASSLNLAGHTDTQYF

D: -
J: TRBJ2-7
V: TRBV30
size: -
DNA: TGTGCCTGGGCGATTAGGGTCTACGAGCAGTACTTC
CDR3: CAWAIRVYEQYF

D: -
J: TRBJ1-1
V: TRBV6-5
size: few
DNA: TGTGCCAGCAGCTCTCGGTATTTTGAAGCTTTCTTT
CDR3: CASSSRYFEAFF

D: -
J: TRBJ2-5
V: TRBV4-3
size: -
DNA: TGCGCCAGCAGCCAAGAGAGGCGGGAGACCCAGTACTTC
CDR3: CASSQERRETQYF

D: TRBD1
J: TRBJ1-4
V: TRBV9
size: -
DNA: TGTGCCAGCAGCGCCGGACAGGGTAGGGATGAAAAACTGTTTTTT
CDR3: CASSAGQGRDEKLFF

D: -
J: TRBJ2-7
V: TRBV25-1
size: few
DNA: TGTGCCAGCAACAAGGGGGGAGCCTCCTACGAGCAGTACTTC
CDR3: CASNKGGASYEQYF

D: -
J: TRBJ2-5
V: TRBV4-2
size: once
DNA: TGTGCCAGCAGCCACGGACAGAGCCAAGAGACCCAGTACTTC
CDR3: CASSHGQSQETQYF

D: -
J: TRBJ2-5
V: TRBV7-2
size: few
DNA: TGTGCCAGCAGCATACAGGGTGGAGAGACCCAGTACTTC
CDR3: CASSIQGGETQYF

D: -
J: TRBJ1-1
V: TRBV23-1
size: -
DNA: TGCGCCAGCAGCCGCCCGAGAACAGAACTTTGGGCTGAAGCTTTCTTT
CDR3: CASSRPRTELWAEAFF

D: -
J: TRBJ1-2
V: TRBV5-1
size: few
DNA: TGCGCCAGCAGCTCGGGAGTGGGACAAAACTATGGCTACACCTTC
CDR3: CASSSGVGQNYGYTF

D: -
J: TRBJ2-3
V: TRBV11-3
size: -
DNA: TGTGCCAGCAGCCGCAGGGGCCCAGATACGCAGTATTTT
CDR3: CASSRRGPDTQYF

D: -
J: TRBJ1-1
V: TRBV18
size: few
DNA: TGTGCCAGCTCACCTAACCTGAACACTGAAGCTTTCTTT
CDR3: CASSPNLNTEAFF

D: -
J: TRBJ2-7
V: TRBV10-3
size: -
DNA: TGTGCCATCAGTGATTTGTCCAGACCCTACGAGCAGTACTTC
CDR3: CAISDLSRPYEQYF

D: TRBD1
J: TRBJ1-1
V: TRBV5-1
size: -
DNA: TGCGCCAGCAGCTTGGGCGCAGGACAGGTTGAAGCTTTCTTT
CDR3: CASSLGAGQVEAFF

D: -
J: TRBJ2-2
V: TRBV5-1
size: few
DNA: TGCGCCAGCAGCTTGGAATCAGGAGTGAACACCGGGGAGCTGTTTTTT
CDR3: CASSLESGVNTGELFF

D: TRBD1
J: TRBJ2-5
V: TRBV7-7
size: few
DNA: TGTGCTAGCAGCCCCGCCGGGACAGGGGAAGGAGAGACCCAGTACTTC
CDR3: CASSPAGTGEGETQYF

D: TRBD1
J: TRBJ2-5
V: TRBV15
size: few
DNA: TGTGCCACCAGCCGCGGGACAGGGGGATTGGAGACCCAGTACTTC
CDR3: CATSRGTGGLETQYF

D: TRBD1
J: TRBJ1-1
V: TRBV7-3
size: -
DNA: TGTGCCAGCAGCTTGACAGGGGCGGGCACTGAAGCTTTCTTT
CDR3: CASSLTGAGTEAFF

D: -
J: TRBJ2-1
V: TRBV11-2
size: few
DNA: TGTGCCAGCAGCTTAAACGTCATCATCGATGAGCAGTTCTTC
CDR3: CASSLNVIIDEQFF

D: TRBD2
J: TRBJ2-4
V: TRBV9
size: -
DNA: TGTGCCAGCAGCGGTGGAGCGGGGCTAGCCAAAAACATTCAGTACTTC
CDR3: CASSGGAGLAKNIQYF

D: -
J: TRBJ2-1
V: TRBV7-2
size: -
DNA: TGTGCCAGCAGCTCGACAGGGAGGGGAGCCTCCTACAATGAGCAGTTCTTC
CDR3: CASSSTGRGASYNEQFF

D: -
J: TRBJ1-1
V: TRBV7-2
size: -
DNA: TGTGCCAGCAGCCTGGTCGAGAACACTGAAGCTTTCTTT
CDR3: CASSLVENTEAFF

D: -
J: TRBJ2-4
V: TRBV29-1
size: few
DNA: TGCAGCGTTGGGGGGCCCGAGCGGAAAAACATTCAGTACTTC
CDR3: CSVGGPERKNIQYF

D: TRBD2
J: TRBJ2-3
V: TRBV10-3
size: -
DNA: TGTGCCATCGGTAAAGCTAGCGGTTCTAGCACAGATACGCAGTATTTT
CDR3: CAIGKASGSSTDTQYF

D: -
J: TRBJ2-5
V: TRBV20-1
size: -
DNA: TGCAGTGCTCAATCCCCGACCCAGTACTTC
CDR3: CSAQSPTQYF

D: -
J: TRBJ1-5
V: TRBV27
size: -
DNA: TGTGCCAGCAGTTTAGAGGTATGGCCCCAGCATTTT
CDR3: CASSLEVWPQHF

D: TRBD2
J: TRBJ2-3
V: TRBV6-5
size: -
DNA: TGTGCCAGCAGCCCTCCGGGGGGGGCGCGGGCTACGCAGTATTTT
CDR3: CASSPPGGARATQYF

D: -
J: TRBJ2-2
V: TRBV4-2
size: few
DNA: TGTGCCAGCAGCCAAGTCGGGGAGCTGTTTTTT
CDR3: CASSQVGELFF

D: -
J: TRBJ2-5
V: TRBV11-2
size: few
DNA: TGTGCCAGCAGCTCCCTAAGAGGTGAAGAGACCCAGTACTTC
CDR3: CASSSLRGEETQYF

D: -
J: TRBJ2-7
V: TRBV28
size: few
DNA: TGTGCCAGCAGTATTCCGACTGTGTCCTACGAGCAGTACTTC
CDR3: CASSIPTVSYEQYF

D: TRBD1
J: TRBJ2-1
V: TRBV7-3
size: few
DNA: TGTGCCAGCAGCTTAAGGCCACCGGGACAGGGGGCGAATGAGCAGTTCTTC
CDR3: CASSLRPPGQGANEQFF

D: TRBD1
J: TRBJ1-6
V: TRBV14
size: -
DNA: TGTGCCAGCAGCCAAGAACAGGGGGATATTTCACCCCTCCACTTT
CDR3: CASSQEQGDISPLHF

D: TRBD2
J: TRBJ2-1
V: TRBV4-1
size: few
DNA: TGCGCCAGCAGCCACGGGACTAGCGGGATTTTTGAGCAGTTCTTC
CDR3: CASSHGTSGIFEQFF

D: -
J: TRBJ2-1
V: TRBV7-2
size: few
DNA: TGTGCCAGCAGCTTAGAGTTTTGGGACAATGAGCAGTTCTTC
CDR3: CASSLEFWDNEQFF

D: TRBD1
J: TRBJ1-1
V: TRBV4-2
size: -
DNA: TGTGCCAGCAGCCAATCGGACAGGGACGATGAAGCTTTCTTT
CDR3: CASSQSDRDDEAFF

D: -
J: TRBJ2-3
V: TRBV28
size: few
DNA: TGTGCCAGCAGTTCAGGGTACTCTAGCACAGATACGCAGTATTTT
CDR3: CASSSGYSSTDTQYF

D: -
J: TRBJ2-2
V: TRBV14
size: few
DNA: TGTGCCAGCAGCCCGACAGTGCTTCCAACCGGGGAGCTGTTTTTT
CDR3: CASSPTVLPTGELFF

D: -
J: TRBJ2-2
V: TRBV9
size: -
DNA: TGTGCCAGCAGCCGTAGCCGGCAGGCGATCGGGGAGCTGTTTTTT
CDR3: CASSRSRQAIGELFF

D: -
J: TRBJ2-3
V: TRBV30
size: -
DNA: TGTGCCTGGAGTCGGGGTAGGAGCACAGATACGCAGTATTTT
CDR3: CAWSRGRSTDTQYF

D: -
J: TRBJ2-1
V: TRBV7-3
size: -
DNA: TGTGCCAGCAGTCAATCAGGGGTAGGGGCGGAGCAGTTCTTC
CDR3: CASSQSGVGAEQFF

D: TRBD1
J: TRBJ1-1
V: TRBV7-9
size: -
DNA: TGTGCCAGCAGCTTAGGGGACAGGATGAACACTGAAGCTTTCTTT
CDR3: CASSLGDRMNTEAFF

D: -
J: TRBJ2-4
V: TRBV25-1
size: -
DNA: TGTGCCAGCAGTGACCCAGGGGAGAAGAGGGACATTCAGTACTTC
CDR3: CASSDPGEKRDIQYF

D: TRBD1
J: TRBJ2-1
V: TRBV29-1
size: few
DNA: TGCAGCGTTGAATATGGACAGGACCTCTTC
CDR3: CSVEYGQDLF

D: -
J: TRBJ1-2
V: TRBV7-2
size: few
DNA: TGTGCCAGCAGCTCAACTCCGGGACTAAACTATGGCTACACCTTC
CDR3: CASSSTPGLNYGYTF

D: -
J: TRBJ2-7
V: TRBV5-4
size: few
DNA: TGTGCCAGCAGCTTGGCCAGGGGCACAGGCTACGAGCAGTACTTC
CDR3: CASSLARGTGYEQYF

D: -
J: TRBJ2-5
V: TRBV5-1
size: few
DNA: TGCGCCAGCAGCTTCTCCGGCAGCGCGGAGACCCAGTACTTC
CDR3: CASSFSGSAETQYF

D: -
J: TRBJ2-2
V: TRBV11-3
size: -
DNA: TGTGCCAGCAGCTTCCAGGGTAGATATGGCACCGGGGAGCTGTTTTTT
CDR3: CASSFQGRYGTGELFF

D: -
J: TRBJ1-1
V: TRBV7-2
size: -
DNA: TGTGCCAGCAGCACACCAAGGGTGGCGGGCACTGAAGCTTTCTTT
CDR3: CASSTPRVAGTEAFF

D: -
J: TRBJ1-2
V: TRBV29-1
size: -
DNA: TGCAGCGGAGGGACCGAGCACTATGGCTACACCTTC
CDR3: CSGGTEHYGYTF

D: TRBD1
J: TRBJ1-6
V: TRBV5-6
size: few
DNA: TGTGCCAGCACCGCGGACAGGGTGACTTCACCCCTCCACTTT
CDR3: CASTADRVTSPLHF

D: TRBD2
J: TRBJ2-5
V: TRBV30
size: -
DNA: TGTGCCGGGACTAGCGGGAGGGGGGAGACCCAGTACTTC
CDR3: CAGTSGRGETQYF

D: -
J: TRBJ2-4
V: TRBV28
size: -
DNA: TGTGCCAGCAGTTCCTCCTTTGTTCAGTACTTC
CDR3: CASSSSFVQYF

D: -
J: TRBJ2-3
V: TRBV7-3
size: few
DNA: TGTGCCAGCAGCTTATCTGGGAACACAGATACGCAGTATTTT
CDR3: CASSLSGNTDTQYF

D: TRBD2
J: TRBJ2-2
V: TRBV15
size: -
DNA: TGTGCCACCAGCGCGGGACTAGCGGGAGGAAACACCGGGGAGCTGTTTTTT
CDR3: CATSAGLAGGNTGELFF

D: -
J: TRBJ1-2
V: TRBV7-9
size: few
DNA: TGTGCCAGCAGCTTTACCCCCGTTAGTGACTACACCTTC
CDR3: CASSFTPVSDYTF

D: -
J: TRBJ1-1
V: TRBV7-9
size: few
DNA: TGTGCCAGCAGCTCCACTACAGGGCGGCCCGAAGCTTTCTTT
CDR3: CASSSTTGRPEAFF

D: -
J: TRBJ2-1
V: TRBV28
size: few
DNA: TGTGCCAGCAGTTTAGGACAGCCGAATGAGCAGTTCTTC
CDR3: CASSLGQPNEQFF

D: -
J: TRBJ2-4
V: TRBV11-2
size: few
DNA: TGTGCCAGCAGATCCCCCGGGGTGGGAGCCAAAAACATTCAGTACTTC
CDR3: CASRSPGVGAKNIQYF